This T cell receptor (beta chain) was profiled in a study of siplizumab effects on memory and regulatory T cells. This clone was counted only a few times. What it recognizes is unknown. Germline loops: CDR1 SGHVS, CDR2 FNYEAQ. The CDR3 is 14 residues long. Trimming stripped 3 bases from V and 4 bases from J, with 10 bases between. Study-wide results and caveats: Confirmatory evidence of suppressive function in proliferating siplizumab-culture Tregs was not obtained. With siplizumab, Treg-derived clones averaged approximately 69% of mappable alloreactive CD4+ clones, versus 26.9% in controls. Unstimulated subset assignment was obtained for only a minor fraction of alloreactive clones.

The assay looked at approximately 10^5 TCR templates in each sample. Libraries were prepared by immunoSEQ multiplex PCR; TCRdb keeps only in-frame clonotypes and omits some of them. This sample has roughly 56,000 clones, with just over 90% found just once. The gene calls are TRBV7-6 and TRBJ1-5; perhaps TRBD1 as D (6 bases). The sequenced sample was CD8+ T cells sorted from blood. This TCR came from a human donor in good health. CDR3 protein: CASSLGARNQPQHF. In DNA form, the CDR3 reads TGTGCCAGCAGCTTGGGGGCCAGGAATCAGCCCCAGCATTTT.